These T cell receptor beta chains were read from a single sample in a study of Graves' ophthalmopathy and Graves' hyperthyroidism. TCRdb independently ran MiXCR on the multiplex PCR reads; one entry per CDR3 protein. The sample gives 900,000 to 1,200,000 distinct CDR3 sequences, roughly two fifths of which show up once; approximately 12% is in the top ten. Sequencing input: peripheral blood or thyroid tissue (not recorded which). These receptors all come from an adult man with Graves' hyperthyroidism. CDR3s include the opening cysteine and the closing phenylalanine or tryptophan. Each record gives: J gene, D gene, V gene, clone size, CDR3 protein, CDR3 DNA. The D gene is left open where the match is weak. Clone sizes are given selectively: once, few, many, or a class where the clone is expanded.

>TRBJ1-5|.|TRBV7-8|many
CASSLFGSGSVQPQHF
TGTGCCAGCAGCTTATTTGGGTCGGGTTCGGTTCAGCCCCAGCATTTT
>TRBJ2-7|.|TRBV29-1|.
CSVVEQGYEQYF
TGCAGCGTTGTTGAACAGGGCTACGAGCAGTACTTC
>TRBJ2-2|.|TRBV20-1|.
CSALWTDGYGELFF
TGCAGTGCTTTATGGACAGATGGCTACGGGGAGCTGTTTTTT
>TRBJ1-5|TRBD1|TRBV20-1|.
CSASEAGGEVEPQHF
TGCAGTGCTAGCGAAGCAGGGGGCGAAGTGGAGCCCCAGCATTTT
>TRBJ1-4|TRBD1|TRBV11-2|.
CASSQGARRSGEKLFF
TGTGCCAGCAGTCAGGGGGCGCGAAGGTCTGGGGAAAAACTGTTTTTT
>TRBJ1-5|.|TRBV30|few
CAWSAVGFGNQPQHF
TGTGCCTGGAGCGCAGTAGGGTTCGGCAATCAGCCCCAGCATTTT
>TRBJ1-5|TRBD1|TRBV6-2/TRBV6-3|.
CASSYLARPGTGGLRNQPQHF
TGTGCCAGCAGTTATCTCGCCAGACCCGGGACAGGGGGCTTGCGCAATCAGCCCCAGCATTTT
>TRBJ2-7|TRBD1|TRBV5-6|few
CASSLAGTGTKEQYF
TGTGCCAGCAGCTTGGCCGGGACAGGGACAAAAGAGCAGTACTTC
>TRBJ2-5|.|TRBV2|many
CASRGGIAETQYF
TGTGCCAGCAGGGGGGGCATCGCAGAGACCCAGTACTTC
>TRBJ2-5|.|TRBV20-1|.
CSARDWVIPRETQYF
TGCAGTGCTAGAGATTGGGTTATTCCTCGAGAGACCCAGTACTTC
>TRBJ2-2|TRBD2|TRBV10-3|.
CASGRATGELFF
TGTGCCAGCGGGAGGGCCACCGGGGAGCTGTTTTTT
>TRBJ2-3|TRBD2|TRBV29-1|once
CSVERSGSGSDTQYF
TGCAGCGTTGAACGGAGCGGGAGTGGGTCAGATACGCAGTATTTT
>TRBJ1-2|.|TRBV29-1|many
CSVTPGQDGYTF
TGCAGCGTTACCCCTGGCCAGGATGGCTACACCTTC
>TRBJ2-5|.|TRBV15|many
CATSRVLGLHQETQYF
TGTGCCACCAGCAGGGTGTTAGGACTACACCAAGAGACCCAGTACTTC
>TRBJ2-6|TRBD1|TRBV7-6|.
CASSLEPRTGSNVLTF
TGTGCCAGCAGCTTGGAACCAAGGACAGGGTCTAACGTCCTGACTTTC
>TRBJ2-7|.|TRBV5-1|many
CASSPEGQRSYEQYF
TGCGCCAGCAGCCCGGAGGGACAGCGATCCTACGAGCAGTACTTC
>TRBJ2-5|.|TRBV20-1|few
CSARVEGSWTQYF
TGCAGTGCTAGAGTTGAGGGCTCGTGGACCCAGTACTTC
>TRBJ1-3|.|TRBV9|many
CASSVASGNTIYF
TGTGCCAGCAGCGTAGCCTCTGGAAACACCATATATTTT